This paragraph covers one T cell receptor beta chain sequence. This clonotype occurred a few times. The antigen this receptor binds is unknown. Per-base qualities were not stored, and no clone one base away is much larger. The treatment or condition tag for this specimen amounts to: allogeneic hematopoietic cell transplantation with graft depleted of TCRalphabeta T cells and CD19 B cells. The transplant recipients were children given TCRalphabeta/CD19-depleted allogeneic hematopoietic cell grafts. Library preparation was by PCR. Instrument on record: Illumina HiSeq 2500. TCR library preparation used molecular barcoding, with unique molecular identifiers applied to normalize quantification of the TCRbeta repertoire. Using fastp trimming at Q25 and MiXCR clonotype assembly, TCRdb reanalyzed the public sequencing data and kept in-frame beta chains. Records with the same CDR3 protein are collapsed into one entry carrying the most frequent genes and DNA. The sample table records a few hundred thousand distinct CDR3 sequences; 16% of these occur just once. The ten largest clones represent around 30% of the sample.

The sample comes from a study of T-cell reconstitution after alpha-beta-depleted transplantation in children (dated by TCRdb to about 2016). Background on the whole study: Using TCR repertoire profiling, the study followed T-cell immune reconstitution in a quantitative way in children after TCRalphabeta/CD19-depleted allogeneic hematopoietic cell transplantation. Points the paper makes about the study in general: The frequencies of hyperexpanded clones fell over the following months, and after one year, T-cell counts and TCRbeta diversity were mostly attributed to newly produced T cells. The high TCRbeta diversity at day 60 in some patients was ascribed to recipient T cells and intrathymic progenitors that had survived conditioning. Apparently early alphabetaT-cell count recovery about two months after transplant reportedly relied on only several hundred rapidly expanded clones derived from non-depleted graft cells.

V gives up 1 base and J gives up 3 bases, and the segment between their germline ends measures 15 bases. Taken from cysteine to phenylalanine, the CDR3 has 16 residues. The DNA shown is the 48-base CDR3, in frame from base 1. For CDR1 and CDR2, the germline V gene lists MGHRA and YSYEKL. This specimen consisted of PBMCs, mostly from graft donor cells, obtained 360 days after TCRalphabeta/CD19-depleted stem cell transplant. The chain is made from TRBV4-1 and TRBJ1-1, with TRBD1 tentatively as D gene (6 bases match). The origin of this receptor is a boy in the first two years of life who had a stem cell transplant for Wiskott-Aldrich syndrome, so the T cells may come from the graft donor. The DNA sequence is TGCGCCAGCAGCCAAGTCTTTGCTGGACAGTACACTGAAGCTTTCTTT. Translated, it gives CASSQVFAGQYTEAFF.